This T cell receptor (beta chain) was documented in a study of blood T cell repertoires in COVID-19. Study as a whole: Italy, Spain and the United States were the sources of the convalescent and acute COVID-19 samples. The analysed material was cDNA or gDNA that came from T cells, B-cell-depleted T cells, or PBMCs.

In Seattle, patients joined the study during active infection and were tracked longitudinally. Only one count was recorded for this clone. Assay used: immunoSEQ multiplex PCR; TCRdb lists only in-frame clones, some missing. The data contain some 240,000 clones, around 90% of them singletons. Germline trimming cut 3 bases from V and 3 bases from J; bases unmatched to any gene: 9. The V gene's germline CDR1 is PRHDT and CDR2 FYEKMQ (reference sequence). The CDR3 extends over 16 amino acids. This sequence originates from a woman in her fifties or sixties with COVID-19, enrolled during active disease. The J gene is TRBJ2-3, the V gene TRBV13, with 7 positions matching TRBD2. Input material: peripheral blood. CDR3: CASSLKIVGGTDTQYF. The CDR3 region has the DNA TGTGCCAGCAGCTTGAAAATAGTGGGGGGGACAGATACGCAGTATTTT.